The 9 T cell receptor beta chains given below trace back to one sample, sequenced in a study of regulatory T cells in long-lasting Graves disease. The time point here: newly diagnosed GD, antithyroid drugs for less than 3 months. Generation of the TCR library employed RNA extracted from PBMCs. Sequencing libraries for TCR beta were prepared with iRepertoire HTBI primers and Arm-PCR of CDR3 regions. TCRdb re-analysed the multiplex PCR reads in MiXCR, keeping a single row per CDR3 protein. The table has roughly 610,000 distinct CDR3 sequences, about 16% seen once. The same sample was also used in a study of T cells in Graves' hyperthyroidism and ophthalmopathy.

The specimen was peripheral blood mononuclear cells (PBMCs), collected at new diagnosis, from a patient treated with antithyroid drugs. Source of these receptors: a man between 18 and 29 years old with Graves disease.

This clonotype appeared many times. This sequence joins TRBV12-3 or TRBV12-4 and TRBJ2-1; no reliable D call. V lost 3 bases to trimming and J lost 4 bases, with 4 bases between them. CDR3 length: 12 amino acids. This CDR3 is CASSLWYNEQFF. In DNA form, the CDR3 reads TGTGCCAGCAGTTTGTGGTACAATGAGCAGTTCTTC.

The chain employs TRBV11-2 and TRBJ1-2; TRBD1 agrees at 7 bases. In germline, CDR1 is SGHAT, CDR2 FQNNGV. The ends lost 1 base at V and 2 bases at J; junction bases unmatched: 4. This CDR3 spans 15 amino acids. The CDR3 protein is CASSLGTGRNYGYTF. Written as DNA, the CDR3 is TGTGCCAGCAGCTTAGGGACAGGAAGGAACTATGGCTACACCTTC.

This chain uses TRBV9 with TRBJ2-2, with a possible D match to TRBD1 (6 bases). Germline values: CDR1 SGDLS, CDR2 YYNGEE. Trimming cost V 1 base and J 7 bases, with 14 bases left between them. The CDR3 consists of 15 residues. As DNA, the CDR3 is TGTGCCAGCAGCGTACTACAGGGCAGAGGCGGGGAGCTGTTTTTT. Translation gives CASSVLQGRGGELFF.

The genes are TRBV10-2 and TRBJ2-3, with D uncertain. This CDR3 has 16 residues. Germline V CDR1 and CDR2: WSHSY, SAAADI. The V gene lost 5 bases and the J gene lost 2 bases, with 17 bases spanning the gap. As DNA, the CDR3 is TGCGCCAGCAGTAGCGTCCCCATAACCAACACAGATACGCAGTATTTT. Translation: CASSSVPITNTDTQYF.

As regards this clonotype: With a far larger clone one base away, a read error is the likely cause. This sequence joins TRBV7-3 and TRBJ2-5, with D perhaps TRBD1 (5 bases). V was cut by 2 bases and J by 3 bases, with 28 bases left in between. The CDR3 length is 20 residues. Looked up from germline, CDR1 is SGHTA and CDR2 is FQGTGA. CDR3 in DNA: TGTGCCAGCAGCTTAGCCACGTCCCATACAGGCCGACATAAAGAAGAGACCCAGTACTTC. Translated: CASSLATSHTGRHKEETQYF.

This clonotype was observed at least ten times. The V gene is TRBV5-1, the J gene TRBJ2-3; D gene uncertain. CDR1 SGHRS and CDR2 YFSETQ come from the germline V gene. Trimming took 2 bases from V and 2 from J, leaving 12 bases between them. CDR3 length: 15 amino acids. Here the CDR3 reads CASSFNLLTTDTQYF. CDR3 in DNA: TGCGCCAGCAGCTTTAACCTTTTAACCACAGATACGCAGTATTTT.

In regard to this clonotype: Since a much larger clone is just one base distant, this may be a read error. The chain employs TRBV28 and TRBJ2-7, with a possible D match to TRBD2 (7 bases). The CDR3 is made up of 14 amino acids. CDR1 MDHEN and CDR2 SYDVKM come from the germline V gene. V was trimmed by 4 bases and J by 6 bases, leaving 16 bases between them. CDR3 coding DNA: TGTGCCAGCAGTTCAAACGGGGGGCGCGTCGAGCAGTACTTC. Translating gives CASSSNGGRVEQYF.

The chain employs TRBV12-3 or TRBV12-4 and TRBJ1-1; perhaps TRBD1 as D (6 bases). The CDR3 runs to 16 residues. V was trimmed by 3 bases and J by 5 bases, leaving 19 bases between them. DNA of the CDR3: TGTGCCAGCAGTTTTGACAGGTGGGGAGGGGAGACTGAAGCTTTCTTT. Translating it yields CASSFDRWGGETEAFF.

This clonotype was detected ten times or more. This chain uses TRBV3-1 with TRBJ2-7, with 7 nucleotides matching TRBD2. The V gene end was trimmed by 4 bases and the J gene end by 3 bases; junction bases not matched to a gene: 6. Germline V gene lookup returns CDR1 LGHDT and CDR2 YNNKEL (reference sequence). The CDR3 is 14 residues long. CDR3: CASSLGRESYEQYF. The CDR3 nucleotides read TGTGCCAGCAGCCTTGGGAGGGAAAGCTACGAGCAGTACTTC.